This T cell receptor (beta chain) was captured in a study of identical twins. Findings and limits, study-wide: Alpha sequences out of frame and shared by twins had excess low generation probability. Findings depended on cross-sectional statistics rather than tracking the same donors.

The CDR3 has 15 residues. Germline loops: CDR1 SQVTM, CDR2 ANQGSEA. V dropped 5 bases and J dropped 0; count of bases not matched to a gene: 9. This clonotype was detected only a few times. Antigen unknown. TCRdb re-called the 5' RACE reads with MiXCR, one entry per CDR3 protein. The repertoire includes roughly 150,000 distinct CDR3 sequences, roughly 3.2% of them detected once, and around 8.1% sits in the top ten. This clonotype was obtained from a man between 18 and 35 years old in good health. The chain uses TRBV29-1 and TRBJ1-2, with TRBD1 matching 7 bases. Sequenced: memory T cells sorted from blood. DNA of the CDR3: TGCAGCGTTAGGAAGACAGGGCCAGCTAACTATGGCTACACCTTC. Amino acids: CSVRKTGPANYGYTF. Full variable domain (outside the CDR3, taken from reference TRBV29-1 and TRBJ1-2): SAVISQKPSRDICQRGTSLTIQCQVDSQVTMMFWYRQQPGQSLTLIATANQGSEATYESGFVIDKFPISRPNLTFSTLTVSNMSPEDSSIYLCSVRKTGPANYGYTFGSGTRLTVV.